These T cell receptor beta chains were read from a single sample in a study of CD8+CD57+ T cells in acquired aplastic anemia. TCRdb called the reads again in MiXCR, with one record for every CDR3 protein. The sample holds about 98,000 distinct CDR3 sequences; about 66% are singletons and the top ten take approximately 60%. Sequences were obtained from sorted CD4+, CD8+, or CD8+CD57+ T cells (not recorded which) from PBMCs. The receptors come from a human donor with aplastic anemia. Each CDR3 is given without its conserved first and last residue.

10,TRBJ1-5,TRBV2,ASSNTNQPQH
14,TRBJ2-5,TRBV20-1,SARPWSSSGSETQY
12,TRBJ1-1,TRBV19,ASSRTSSNTEAF
11,TRBJ2-7,TRBV24-1,ATSEGAVYEQY
12,TRBJ2-7,TRBV7-2,ASSTSGGAHEQY
13,TRBJ1-5,TRBV24-1,ATSAGTGVAQPQH
13,TRBJ1-6,TRBV7-9,ASSLDRDRDSPLH
13,TRBJ1-5,TRBV7-2,ASSFEQGFNQPQH
10,TRBJ1-5,TRBV7-9,ASAREDQPQH
8,TRBJ2-7,TRBV20-1,SASKLAEY
13,TRBJ2-3,TRBV19,ASSILGQGEDTQY
13,TRBJ2-7,TRBV5-1,ASSDPGDSAYEQY
11,TRBJ2-3,TRBV2,ASSEPFTDTQY
13,TRBJ2-1,TRBV6-4,ASSDSMAGEGEQF
13,TRBJ1-6,TRBV9,ASSVTGTMDSPLH
11,-,TRBV5-1,ASKETVSYEQY
12,TRBJ1-1,TRBV7-9,ASSPILGDTEAF
12,TRBJ1-4,TRBV10-3,AISRNGFNEKLF
13,TRBJ1-5,TRBV15,ATSRDRGRNQPQH
15,TRBJ1-1,TRBV15,ATSSTGDINGDTEAF
13,TRBJ1-1,TRBV7-9,ASSSTTGIDTEAF
11,TRBJ2-7,TRBV10-3,ASTATGKYEQY
11,TRBJ1-2,TRBV2,ATGRGNSYGYT
14,TRBJ2-3,TRBV29-1,SVEGTIAGSTDTQY
9,TRBJ2-7,TRBV11-2,ASSLVNEQY
13,TRBJ2-1,TRBV2,ATLGTGRSYNEQF
12,TRBJ2-7,TRBV2,ASSEAQVSYEQY
13,TRBJ2-1,TRBV19,ASSPRLAAGNEQF
13,TRBJ2-1,TRBV7-7,ASSYRAGGYNEQF
11,TRBJ1-2,TRBV14,ASSQGQVGGYT
13,TRBJ1-6,TRBV2,ASTNGRGSNSPLH
13,TRBJ1-6,TRBV10-3,AISEPGTGNSPLH
13,TRBJ2-2,TRBV6-1,ASKRTVANTGELF
12,TRBJ2-3,TRBV24-1,ATSDSGTADTQY
13,TRBJ2-7,TRBV2,ASSSNRGLSYEQY
10,TRBJ1-1,TRBV12-3/TRBV12-4,ASRLGVTEAF
13,TRBJ1-2,TRBV10-3,AISHGQRPNYGYT
11,TRBJ1-2,TRBV20-1,SARNEGPYGYT
8,TRBJ1-4,TRBV24-1,ATPSLRLF
12,TRBJ1-1,TRBV20-1,SARDPDRNTEAF
7,TRBJ1-1,TRBV6-5,ASPLEAF
10,TRBJ2-1,TRBV2,ASSLVVNEQF
13,TRBJ2-1,TRBV19,ASSFASGRADEQF
14,TRBJ2-1,TRBV20-1,SASAPGGSLTDEQF
10,TRBJ1-3,TRBV29-1,SVQGGGNTIY
14,TRBJ2-1,TRBV24-1,ATSETGGSSYNEQF
15,TRBJ2-7,TRBV20-1,SARERGRGRGAYEQY
11,TRBJ2-1,TRBV25-1,ASSAGLGYEQF
12,TRBJ2-5,TRBV7-9,ASSSRIGIETQY
14,TRBJ2-7,TRBV27,ASSLSWVGGGHEQY
11,TRBJ2-3,TRBV20-1,SASLGGTDTQY
12,TRBJ2-3,TRBV24-1,ATSSGGTTDTQY
16,TRBJ2-3,TRBV10-3,AISDPHTSGYSTDTQY